These 9 T cell receptor beta chains share one sample of origin, sequenced in a study of monozygotic twins with cystic fibrosis. TCRdb's copy holds only in-frame clones and misses some; the assay was immunoSEQ multiplex PCR. The sample lists around 9,500 clones; about 98% were seen once. The sequenced sample consisted of blood. The origin of the receptors is a girl aged 2 to 9 with cystic fibrosis.

CDR3 residues: CASSRKGPYEQYF. DNA for the CDR3: TGTGCCAGTAGTCGGAAGGGCCCCTACGAGCAGTACTTC. This chain uses TRBV19 with TRBJ2-7; no clear D gene. V lost 5 bases and J 2 bases, leaving 10 bases between the germline ends. CDR3 size: 13 residues. Germline assignment: CDR1 LNHDA and CDR2 SQIVND (reference sequence).

This clone is a singleton in its sample. The genes are TRBV7-2 and TRBJ2-1; TRBD2 might be the D (5 bases). Trimming removed 5 bases at V and 6 bases at J, with 14 bases between. CDR3 length: 14 amino acids. The germline V gene has CDR1 SGHTA and CDR2 FQGNSA. The CDR3 spells CASSPSGPGNEQFF. Here the CDR3 DNA reads TGTGCCAGCAGCCCCAGCGGACCGGGCAATGAGCAGTTCTTC.

The rearrangement uses TRBV5-1 and TRBJ2-1, with TRBD2 identical over 11 bases. The CDR3 extends over 16 amino acids. Germline loops: CDR1 SGHRS, CDR2 YFSETQ. Losses at the gene ends were 3 bases for V and 2 bases for J; bases not matched to a gene: 4. The CDR3 spells CASSSIAGGTYNEQFF. The CDR3 DNA sequence: TGCGCCAGCAGCTCTATAGCGGGAGGGACCTACAATGAGCAGTTCTTC. The full variable domain, with the rest looked up from reference TRBV5-1 and TRBJ2-1, is KAGVTQTPRYLIKTRGQQVTLSCSPISGHRSVSWYQQTPGQGLQFLFEYFSETQRNKGNFPGRFSGRQFSNSRSEMNVSTLELGDSALYLCASSSIAGGTYNEQFFGPGTRLTVL.

The V call is TRBV28, the J call TRBJ1-3, with a tentative D call TRBD1 (6 bases). The germline V and J ends were trimmed by 2 bases and 4 bases, with 9 bases remaining between them. CDR1 MDHEN and CDR2 SYDVKM come from the germline V gene. This CDR3 has 14 residues. The CDR3 nucleotides are TGTGCCAGCAGTTTAACAACAGGGGGAAACACCATATATTTT. It translates to CASSLTTGGNTIYF. The entire variable domain, with the rest obtained from reference TRBV28 and TRBJ1-3, is as follows: DVKVTQSSRYLVKRTGEKVFLECVQDMDHENMFWYRQDPGLGLRLIYFSYDVKMKEKGDIPEGYSVSREKKERFSLILESASTNQTSMYLCASSLTTGGNTIYFGEGSWLTVV.

This sequence joins TRBV5-6 and TRBJ2-4; unclear D gene. The germline V gene has CDR1 SGHDT and CDR2 YYEEEE. The CDR3 is made up of 14 amino acids. Trimming cost V 1 base and J 2 bases, with 7 bases left between them. The CDR3 loop is CASSLSQTKNIQYF. The DNA for the CDR3 is TGTGCCAGCAGCTTGTCCCAGACCAAAAACATTCAGTACTTC.

J is TRBJ2-1 and V is TRBV4-1; D perhaps matches TRBD2 (5 bases). Germline values: CDR1 MGHRA, CDR2 YSYEKL. The CDR3 loop spans 14 amino acids. Between the trimmed V and J ends, which lost 4 bases and 5 bases, there was a span of 12 bases. Here the CDR3 reads CASSPTRMDNEQFF. The CDR3 DNA reads as TGCGCCAGCAGCCCCACTAGGATGGACAATGAGCAGTTCTTC.

V gene TRBV6-5 combines with J gene TRBJ2-7; TRBD2 aligns across 10 bases. Germline values: CDR1 MNHEY, CDR2 SVGAGI. The CDR3 is 15 residues long. V was clipped by 6 bases and J by 0 bases; unmatched bases: 5. CDR3 in DNA: TGTGCCAGCAGCCTACTAGCGGGGAGCTCCTACGAGCAGTACTTC. Amino acid sequence: CASSLLAGSSYEQYF.

CDR3 coding DNA: TGTGCCAGCAGTCAACCCAACACAGATACGCAGTATTTT. Protein product: CASSQPNTDTQYF. The rearrangement joins TRBV6-5 to TRBJ2-3; D remains unclear. The CDR3 length is 13 residues. Germline-derived CDR1 and CDR2 are MNHEY and SVGAGI. V was shortened by 5 bases and J by 2 bases, with 8 bases between the two germline ends.

The V gene is TRBV19, the J gene TRBJ1-2; the D is unclear. Germline CDR1 LNHDA, CDR2 SQIVND (reference sequence). CDR3 size: 15 residues. V shed 1 base and J shed 10 bases, with 19 bases lying between them. CDR3 sequence reads: CASSIGYGRRGNYTF. CDR3 in DNA: TGTGCCAGTAGTATAGGTTACGGACGACGAGGAAACTACACCTTC.